This is a list of T cell receptor beta chains from one sample in a study of response to subunit inactivated influenza vaccine. TCRdb reanalysed the RT-PCR reads using MiXCR and keeps one entry per CDR3 protein. This table holds a few hundred thousand distinct CDR3 sequences, around 13% found once. The specimen comprised PBMCs from blood, sampled 11 to 12 days after vaccination. These receptors were taken from a man between 50 and 59 years old who received an inactivated influenza vaccine. Each CDR3 is given with its conserved first and last residue. D genes are given only for firm matches. The size field is filled for only some rows; it gives once, few, many or a size class.

size	V	D	J	CDR3	DNA
many	TRBV6-2/TRBV6-3	NA	TRBJ1-2	CASSPDRYGYTF	TGTGCCAGCAGTCCGGACCGTTATGGCTACACCTTC
few	TRBV12-3/TRBV12-4	TRBD1	TRBJ2-3	CASSSSRQGQKADTQYF	TGTGCCAGCAGTTCCAGTCGCCAGGGACAGAAGGCAGATACGCAGTATTTT
NA	TRBV29-1	NA	TRBJ2-5	CSVLGGGSIETQYF	TGCAGCGTTTTAGGGGGAGGGTCGATAGAGACCCAGTACTTC
NA	TRBV6-1	NA	TRBJ1-5	CASSEERSPDQPQHF	TGTGCCAGCAGTGAAGAAAGGTCTCCCGATCAGCCCCAGCATTTT
few	TRBV30	TRBD1	TRBJ1-1	CAWSFDREEAFF	TGTGCCTGGAGTTTCGACAGGGAAGAAGCTTTCTTT
NA	TRBV9	NA	TRBJ2-1	CASSAPGTNNEQFF	TGTGCCAGCAGCGCCCCCGGGACGAACAATGAGCAGTTCTTC
NA	TRBV18	NA	TRBJ2-1	CASSPTANYNEQFF	TGTGCCAGCTCACCAACGGCCAACTACAATGAGCAGTTCTTC
few	TRBV15	NA	TRBJ2-7	CATSRVAGAYEQYF	TGTGCCACCAGCAGAGTAGCCGGAGCCTACGAGCAGTACTTC
NA	TRBV30	TRBD2	TRBJ2-3	CAWKASGNTDTQYF	TGTGCCTGGAAGGCTAGCGGTAACACAGATACGCAGTATTTT
NA	TRBV5-4	NA	TRBJ2-1	CASTSYNEQFF	TGTGCCAGCACCTCCTACAATGAGCAGTTCTTC
many	TRBV12-3/TRBV12-4	NA	TRBJ1-1	CASSLRENTEAFF	TGTGCCAGCAGTTTAAGAGAGAACACTGAAGCTTTCTTT